The clone carrying this T cell receptor beta chain was detected only once. Its antigen remains unidentified. This record comes from a study of cytomegalovirus exposure and HLA in healthy donors. Turning to the study itself: Earlier, almost 120 million unique TCR beta sequences were recovered from around 180 million T cells by an analysis. Study-level findings and limits: Highly shared sequence variants in one cluster were likely a sequencing artifact. In a later analysis, HLA-C alleles had the fewest associated TCRs, DRB1 alleles the most. The study put under 200 TCR beta chains on its list as cytomegalovirus-associated.

Both 60 Vbeta primers and 13 Jbeta primers went into the PCR. Data came from immunoSEQ multiplex PCR; TCRdb stores just in-frame clones and leaves some out. The sample lists about 59,000 clones; about 69% were seen once. The V and J ends lost 1 base and 4 bases, in that order; junction bases with no gene match: 2. The CDR3 is 15 residues long. The germline V gene encodes CDR1 SEHNR and CDR2 FQNEAQ (reference sequence). The sequenced sample was PBMCs. V and J are TRBV7-9 and TRBJ1-1; TRBD1 matches 11 bases. The sequence came from a man aged 30-40 years in good health and CMV-seropositive. CDR3: CASSLVGTGGTEAFF. The DNA for the CDR3 is TGTGCCAGCAGCTTAGTAGGGACAGGGGGCACTGAAGCTTTCTTT.